The 14 T cell receptor beta chains presented below share a single source sample, sequenced in a study of cytomegalovirus exposure and HLA in healthy donors. PCR used 60 Vbeta primers and 13 Jbeta primers. Here immunoSEQ multiplex PCR was the method, and the copy in TCRdb shows in-frame clones only, minus some. The sample has around 150,000 clones, approximately 88% seen once. The material sequenced was PBMCs. The receptor set was obtained from a woman between 18 and 29 years old in good health and CMV-seronegative.

The chain joins TRBV11-2 to TRBJ1-4, with a weak D call TRBD1 (6 bases). The germline CDR1 and CDR2 sequences are SGHAT and FQNNGV. V lost 4 bases and J 8 bases, leaving 14 bases between the germline ends. This CDR3 contains 14 residues. The CDR3 is CASSWEQTGEKLFF. The CDR3 bases are TGTGCCAGCAGCTGGGAACAAACAGGGGAAAAACTGTTTTTT.

This chain links TRBV10-2 with TRBJ2-3, with 9 bases lining up with TRBD2. V trimming: 6 bases; J trimming: 4 bases; junction bases outside the gene matches: 5. There are 14 residues in the CDR3. Per the germline V gene, CDR1 is WSHSY and CDR2 is SAAADI. CDR3 coding DNA: TGCGCCAGCAGCCAGACTAGCGGATCAGATACGCAGTATTTT. Encoded protein: CASSQTSGSDTQYF.

As for this clone: At the DNA level, this CDR3 is encoded by other sequences in the same sample as well. The gene calls are TRBV7-9 and TRBJ1-1; no reliable D call. Between the trimmed V and J ends, which lost 1 base and 0 bases, there was a span of 9 bases. Germline values: CDR1 SEHNR, CDR2 FQNEAQ (reference sequence). CDR3 size: 15 residues. The CDR3 spells CASSLVPGLNTEAFF. For the CDR3, the DNA is TGTGCCAGCAGCTTAGTCCCCGGGTTGAACACTGAAGCTTTCTTT. Full variable domain (rest looked up from reference TRBV7-9 and TRBJ1-1): DTGVSQNPRHKITKRGQNVTFRCDPISEHNRLYWYRQTLGQGPEFLTYFQNEAQLEKSRLLSDRFSAERPKGSFSTLEIQRTEQGDSAMYLCASSLVPGLNTEAFFGQGTRLTVV.

The V and J genes are TRBV18 and TRBJ2-7, with TRBD1 matching 12 bases. This CDR3 is built from 14 residues. The trim removed 5 bases at V and 6 bases at J, leaving 5 bases unmatched. The germline CDR1 and CDR2 sequences are KGHSH and LQKENI. CDR3 nucleotide sequence: TGTGCCAGCTCAGCTGGGACAGGGGGCTCCGAGCAGTACTTC. Encoded protein: CASSAGTGGSEQYF. Based on the CDR3 plus reference TRBV18 and TRBJ2-7, the full variable domain is NAGVMQNPRHLVRRRGQEARLRCSPMKGHSHVYWYRQLPEEGLKFMVYLQKENIIDESGMPKERFSAEFPKEGPSILRIQQVVRGDSAAYFCASSAGTGGSEQYFGPGTRLTVT.

The V call is TRBV7-2, the J call TRBJ1-1; D uncertain. The germline CDR1 and CDR2 sequences are SGHTA and FQGNSA. Trimming stripped 3 bases from V and 10 bases from J, with 12 bases between. The CDR3 sequence is 12 residues long. The CDR3 DNA sequence: TGTGCCAGCAGCTTGTCCCAACCGGGAGCTTTCTTT. It codes for CASSLSQPGAFF.

The chain joins TRBV6-5 to TRBJ1-2, with a tentative D call TRBD1 (5 bases). The length of the CDR3 is 15 residues. Germline loops: CDR1 MNHEY, CDR2 SVGAGI. The V end was cut by 0 bases, the J end by 7 bases, with 15 bases between. Written as DNA, the CDR3 is TGTGCCAGCAGTTACTCTGGGCAGGGTCTAGTTGGCTACACCTTC. This gives the protein CASSYSGQGLVGYTF.

CDR3 DNA: TGCAGCGTTGTGGGAGCCCGCTCCTACGAGCAGTACTTC. It translates to CSVVGARSYEQYF. The chain is built from TRBV29-1 and TRBJ2-7; tentatively, D is TRBD2 (5 bases). This CDR3 is 13 amino acids long. Per germline, CDR1 SQVTM and CDR2 ANQGSEA. V gave up 4 bases and J gave up 0 bases, with 10 bases separating them.

This chain connects TRBV6-1 to TRBJ2-2; D is uncertain. Trimming removed 2 bases at V and 3 bases at J, with 7 bases between. The CDR3 consists of 14 residues. CDR1 and CDR2 from the germline V gene are MNHNS and SASEGT. CDR3 bases: TGTGCCAGCAGTGAACAGATACACACCGGGGAGCTGTTTTTT. Protein: CASSEQIHTGELFF.

This CDR3 reads CASSRGGVSYGYTF. CDR3 DNA: TGTGCCAGCAGCCGGGGCGGGGTTTCTTATGGCTACACCTTC. This sequence joins TRBV11-3 and TRBJ1-2; maybe TRBD1 (5 bases). Trimming took 5 bases from V and 5 from J, leaving 15 bases between them. This CDR3 is 14 amino acids long. Germline assignment: CDR1 SGHNT and CDR2 YENEEA. The full variable domain, with the rest looked up from reference TRBV11-3 and TRBJ1-2, is EAGVVQSPRYKIIEKKQPVAFWCNPISGHNTLYWYLQNLGQGPELLIRYENEEAVDDSQLPKDRFSAERLKGVDSTLKIQPAELGDSAVYLCASSRGGVSYGYTFGSGTRLTVV.

The rearrangement joins TRBV29-1 to TRBJ1-2; tentative D call: TRBD1 (5 bases). This CDR3 spans 13 amino acids. Germline-derived CDR1 and CDR2 are SQVTM and ANQGSEA. Trimming took off 5 bases at V and 2 bases at J, with 12 bases between the two ends. The CDR3 nucleotides are TGCAGCGTTCTCGACAGTTCCAACTATGGCTACACCTTC. It translates to CSVLDSSNYGYTF.

The genes are TRBV7-3 and TRBJ1-1; D is ambiguous. V lost 5 bases and J lost 1, with 8 bases in between. The CDR3 loop spans 13 amino acids. Per germline, CDR1 SGHTA and CDR2 FQGTGA. The CDR3 loop is CASSVNSNTEAFF. In nucleotides, the CDR3 is TGTGCCAGCAGCGTAAACTCGAACACTGAAGCTTTCTTT.

Comment on this clone: The germline gene is not matched at one end of the junction; a read error may be the cause. This chain connects TRBV7-2 to TRBJ2-6, with TRBD1 matching 10 bases. Germline-derived CDR1 and CDR2 are SGHTA and FQGNSA. CDR3 length: 17 residues. For the CDR3, the DNA is TGTGCCACCCCAGGGGGACAGGGGCCCTCTGGGGCCAACGGCCTGACTTTC. Translated: CATPGGQGPSGANGLTF.

CDR3: CASSRPGVRNQPQHF. The CDR3 coding sequence is TGTGCCAGCTCACGACCGGGAGTTCGCAATCAGCCCCAGCATTTT. This sequence joins TRBV18 and TRBJ1-5; D gene uncertain. V lost 4 bases and J lost 2, with 12 bases in between. CDR3 length: 15 amino acids. The germline gives CDR1 KGHSH, CDR2 LQKENI. Combining the CDR3 with reference TRBV18 and TRBJ1-5 gives the whole variable domain NAGVMQNPRHLVRRRGQEARLRCSPMKGHSHVYWYRQLPEEGLKFMVYLQKENIIDESGMPKERFSAEFPKEGPSILRIQQVVRGDSAAYFCASSRPGVRNQPQHFGDGTRLSIL.

V usage is TRBV6-5 and J usage is TRBJ1-5; no definite D call. Trimming cost V 6 bases and J 6 bases, with 12 bases left between them. CDR1 is MNHEY, CDR2 SVGAGI, per germline. The CDR3 covers 13 residues. The CDR3 is CASRLAAAQPQHF. For the CDR3, the DNA is TGTGCCAGCAGATTAGCCGCCGCTCAGCCCCAGCATTTT.